What follows is one T cell receptor beta chain and its context. Its target is unknown. Germline trimming cut 4 bases from V and 6 bases from J; bases unmatched to any gene: 12. Germline loops: CDR1 SGHNT, CDR2 YYREEE (reference sequence). CDR3 length: 17 residues. These data come from a study of CD4 T cells in relation to SARS-CoV-2 and coronaviruses. Produced via immunoSEQ multiplex PCR; TCRdb's table is partial and in-frame only. The data show 15,000 to 25,000 clones, 80% to 85% seen once. CD4+ T cells from unexposed donors were obtained before the COVID-19 pandemic (2011-2018). CD4+ T cells were isolated from the cells after around eleven days of culture.

Source material: CD4+ T cells from PBMCs, cultured in vitro. The sequence was collected from a human donor in good health. V is TRBV5-4 and J is TRBJ2-3; 12 bases match TRBD2. The CDR3 loop reads CASSAKTSGSSGDTQYF. The CDR3 DNA reads as TGTGCCAGCAGCGCAAAGACTAGCGGGAGCTCCGGGGATACGCAGTATTTT.